The clone carrying this T cell receptor beta chain was counted at least ten times. Each CDR3 protein is one row after TCRdb ran MiXCR on the RT-PCR reads. The sample includes fewer than 800,000 distinct CDR3 sequences, over 12% of them seen just once. The germline V gene has CDR1 SQVTM and CDR2 ANQGSEA. The CDR3 runs to 12 residues. The V and J ends lost 4 bases and 1 base respectively, with 5 bases between them. This sequence was found in a female donor in good health, serving as a healthy control. The sample taken for sequencing was memory CD4+ T cells from blood. J is TRBJ1-5 and V is TRBV29-1; D uncertain. CDR3 sequence: CSVGGSNQPQHF. CDR3 bases: TGCAGCGTTGGTGGCAGCAATCAGCCCCAGCATTTT.